The 22 T cell receptor beta chains below come from one sample, sequenced in a study of T-cell reconstitution after alpha-beta-depleted transplantation in children. Unique molecular identifiers were used in preparing the TCRbeta library. TCRdb re-derived calls from the PCR reads in MiXCR, one entry per CDR3 protein. The sample has 100,000 to 130,000 distinct CDR3 sequences, 6.4% seen once; the top ten hold roughly 24%. Here the sequenced sample was PBMCs, mostly from graft donor cells, taken 360 days after TCRalphabeta/CD19-depleted stem cell transplant. The receptors here all came from a male patient aged 2 to 9 who had a stem cell transplant for acute lymphoblastic leukemia, so the T cells may come from the graft donor.

In nucleotides, the CDR3 is TGTGCCAGCAGTACGCAGACAGGGACCTACGAGCAGTACTTC. It translates to CASSTQTGTYEQYF. The chain employs TRBV6-1 and TRBJ2-7; 7 nucleotides agree with TRBD1. Per germline, CDR1 MNHNS and CDR2 SASEGT. The CDR3 contains 14 residues. Germline trimming cut 5 bases from V and 2 bases from J; bases unmatched to any gene: 6.

This clonotype has a handful of counts. This rearrangement joins TRBV9 to TRBJ2-7; D perhaps matches TRBD2 (7 bases). Per the germline V gene, CDR1 is SGDLS and CDR2 is YYNGEE. V lost 4 bases, J lost 3 bases, and 17 bases lay in between. The CDR3 spans 15 residues. CDR3 nucleotide sequence: TGTGCCAGCAGCCCCTGGCGGGGGCATAGCTACGAGCAGTACTTC. This gives the protein CASSPWRGHSYEQYF.

The sample holds a few counts of this clonotype. The V gene is TRBV7-8, the J gene TRBJ2-7; TRBD2 aligns across 10 bases. V was clipped by 8 bases and J by 7 bases; unmatched bases: 26. This CDR3 comprises 19 residues. From germline, CDR1 is SGHVS and CDR2 FQNEAQ. The CDR3 region is CASPAPGYERGGPSLEQYF. Here the CDR3 DNA reads TGTGCCAGCCCCGCCCCCGGCTATGAGCGGGGGGGCCCATCTTTAGAGCAGTACTTC.

This clonotype was found many times. CDR3 in DNA: TGCGCCAGCAGCCAAGTGGCAGTGAGGTACTACGAGCAGTACTTC. Its protein product is CASSQVAVRYYEQYF. This chain uses TRBV4-3 with TRBJ2-7; D is ambiguous. V was pared by 1 base and J by 3 bases, with 13 bases between. CDR1 and CDR2 from the germline V gene are LGHNA and YSLEER. The CDR3 covers 15 residues.

This clonotype showed up just a few times. This chain joins TRBV6-5 and TRBJ1-2, with TRBD1 matching over 10 bases. The germline V gene encodes CDR1 MNHEY and CDR2 SVGAGI. After removal of 4 bases from V and 2 bases from J, the junction contained 7 bases not matched to a gene. The CDR3 loop spans 16 amino acids. The CDR3 DNA reads TGTGCCAGCAGTTCAAGGGACAGGGGCTTCAACTATGGCTACACCTTC. Translated: CASSSRDRGFNYGYTF.

This clonotype was seen repeatedly, ten times or more. The chain employs TRBV25-1 and TRBJ2-7; 9 nucleotides match TRBD1. The V gene's germline CDR1 is MGHDK and CDR2 SYGVNS. CDR3 length equals 15 residues. The trim removed 4 bases at V and 6 bases at J, leaving 10 bases unmatched. Here the CDR3 reads CASSVPGTGKSEQYF. The CDR3 DNA is TGTGCCAGCAGTGTCCCCGGGACAGGGAAAAGCGAGCAGTACTTC.

This chain connects TRBV6-4 to TRBJ2-3, with 8 bases lining up with TRBD1. The germline V gene has CDR1 MRHNA and CDR2 SNTAGT. Germline trimming cut 2 bases from V and 8 bases from J; bases unmatched to any gene: 9. The CDR3 runs 15 residues. CDR3 protein: CASSDTGQGAATQYF. CDR3 nucleotide sequence: TGTGCCAGCAGTGACACAGGACAGGGTGCCGCTACGCAGTATTTT.

This clonotype was recorded at least ten times. This chain uses TRBV6-2 or TRBV6-3 with TRBJ2-1, with 9 bases fitting TRBD2. The CDR3 has 17 amino acids. In germline, CDR1 is MNHEY, CDR2 SVGEGT. Trimming cost V 1 base and J 1 base; bases outside gene matches: 5. The chain's CDR3 is CASSYYPSGKSYNEQFF. As DNA, the CDR3 is TGTGCCAGCAGTTACTACCCTAGCGGGAAATCCTACAATGAGCAGTTCTTC.

This clonotype was observed a few times. This rearrangement joins TRBV6-5 to TRBJ2-7; TRBD2 aligns across 11 bases. The V segment lost 4 bases and the J segment 5 bases; nucleotides outside the gene matches: 4. Germline CDR1 MNHEY, CDR2 SVGAGI. The CDR3 has 14 residues. Written as DNA, the CDR3 is TGTGCCAGCAGTTTCCTAGCGGGGGGCGACGAGCAGTACTTC. Translation gives CASSFLAGGDEQYF.

This clonotype occurred many times. The chain joins TRBV4-1 to TRBJ2-7; D uncertain. Germline V gene lookup returns CDR1 MGHRA and CDR2 YSYEKL. V was trimmed by 3 bases and J by 0 bases, leaving 12 bases between them. The CDR3 consists of 15 residues. CDR3 in amino acids: CASSHLHPRSYEQYF. The CDR3 DNA reads as TGCGCCAGCAGCCATCTACACCCTCGCTCCTACGAGCAGTACTTC.

This clonotype was detected many times. The V gene is TRBV12-3 or TRBV12-4, the J gene TRBJ1-2, with 8 bases matching TRBD1. There are 15 residues in the CDR3. J lost 7 bases, V lost 6 bases, and 13 bases had no gene match. CDR3 amino acids: CASRDGDRSRFGYTF. CDR3 bases: TGTGCCAGCAGAGATGGGGACAGGTCACGATTTGGCTACACCTTC.

The J gene is TRBJ2-3, the V gene TRBV13, with 9 bases matching TRBD1. Germline assignment: CDR1 PRHDT and CDR2 FYEKMQ (reference sequence). Trimming removed 4 bases from V and 0 bases from J; junction bases left unmatched: 8. This CDR3 comprises 17 residues. CDR3 in DNA: TGTGCCAGCAGCTCGACAGGGGGAGATCTAAGCACAGATACGCAGTATTTT. Protein product: CASSSTGGDLSTDTQYF. The full variable domain, completed using reference TRBV13 and TRBJ2-3, is AAGVIQSPRHLIKEKRETATLKCYPIPRHDTVYWYQQGPGQDPQFLISFYEKMQSDKGSIPDRFSAQQFSDYHSELNMSSLELGDSALYFCASSSTGGDLSTDTQYFGPGTRLTVL.

This clonotype was detected ten times or more. V and J are TRBV3-1 and TRBJ2-6, with TRBD1 as a possible D gene (6 bases). This CDR3 has 16 amino acids. With 5 bases removed from V and 0 bases from J, the gap between germline ends came to 11 bases. The germline CDR1 and CDR2 sequences are LGHDT and YNNKEL (reference sequence). The CDR3 coding sequence is TGTGCCAGCAGCTTGGACAGTGTCTCTGGGGCCAACGTCCTGACTTTC. Translating gives CASSLDSVSGANVLTF.

Of note for this clonotype: Given a much more abundant clone one base away, this may be a read error. The rearrangement uses TRBV9 and TRBJ2-3; D is ambiguous. Per germline, CDR1 SGDLS and CDR2 YYNGEE. This CDR3 is 13 amino acids long. This CDR3 is CAISVVRADTQYF. CDR3 bases: TGTGCCATCAGCGTAGTTAGAGCAGATACGCAGTATTTT.

In its sample, this clonotype was seen many times. V usage is TRBV29-1 and J usage is TRBJ2-5, with D tentatively TRBD1 or TRBD2 (5 bases each). Trimming shortened V by 4 bases and J by 5 bases, and 8 bases separated the two germline ends. The CDR3 extends over 11 amino acids. Germline CDR1 reads SQVTM; CDR2 reads ANQGSEA. The CDR3: CSVGEGETQYF. The CDR3 nucleotides read TGCAGCGTTGGAGAGGGGGAGACCCAGTACTTC.

This clonotype was seen many times. J is TRBJ2-5 and V is TRBV4-1; D possibly corresponds to TRBD1 (5 bases). Germline V gene data show CDR1 as MGHRA and CDR2 as YSYEKL. The CDR3 length is 14 residues. V was trimmed by 1 base and J by 1 base, leaving 7 bases between them. CDR3 region: CASSQVTAQETQYF. CDR3 DNA: TGCGCCAGCAGCCAAGTGACAGCCCAAGAGACCCAGTACTTC.

There are a few counts of this clonotype. The CDR3 region is CSTGGVGETQYF. The CDR3 coding sequence is TGCAGCACCGGAGGAGTGGGCGAGACGCAGTATTTT. V and J are TRBV20-1 and TRBJ2-3; maybe TRBD2 (5 bases). Germline-derived CDR1 and CDR2 are DFQATT and SNEGSKA (reference sequence). CDR3 size: 12 residues.

This clonotype has a handful of counts. J is TRBJ2-5 and V is TRBV7-6; 7 bases map to TRBD1. The V and J ends lost 5 bases and 1 base, in that order; junction bases with no gene match: 10. The CDR3 sequence is 16 residues long. The germline gives CDR1 SGHVS, CDR2 FNYEAQ. CDR3 coding DNA: TGTGCCAGCAGCCACCGGGACAGCTTTACCCAAGAGACCCAGTACTTC. Its protein is CASSHRDSFTQETQYF. Looking up the rest from reference TRBV7-6 and TRBJ2-5 gives the full variable domain: GAGVSQSPRYKVTKRGQDVALRCDPISGHVSLYWYRQALGQGPEFLTYFNYEAQQDKSGLPNDRFSAERPEGSISTLTIQRTEQRDSAMYRCASSHRDSFTQETQYFGPGTRLLVL.

The table lists this clonotype with many counts. This chain uses TRBV28 with TRBJ2-7, with a weak D call TRBD2 (5 bases). The CDR3 is made up of 15 amino acids. V lost 5 bases and J 4 bases, leaving 18 bases between the germline ends. Germline loops: CDR1 MDHEN, CDR2 SYDVKM. The CDR3 loop is CASSAIGLFGYEQYF. CDR3 nucleotide sequence: TGTGCCAGCAGTGCTATCGGACTCTTCGGGTACGAGCAGTACTTC.

The chain carries TRBV2 and TRBJ2-5; 9 bases agree with TRBD1. CDR3 length: 14 amino acids. J was trimmed by 5 bases and V by 2 bases; bases with no gene match: 3. The germline CDR1 and CDR2 sequences are SNHLY and FYNNEI. The CDR3 region is CASSERDRVETQYF. In nucleotides, the CDR3 is TGTGCCAGCAGTGAAAGGGACAGGGTCGAGACCCAGTACTTC.

As DNA, the CDR3 is TGTGCCAGTAGTATTTACCAGAACAATGAGCAGTTCTTC. Its protein product is CASSIYQNNEQFF. The gene calls are TRBV19 and TRBJ2-1, with D unclear. Per the germline V gene, CDR1 is LNHDA and CDR2 is SQIVND (reference sequence). CDR3 length: 13 residues. Deletions cut 3 bases from V and 5 bases from J, with 8 bases between.

This clonotype was detected many times. The gene calls are TRBV9 and TRBJ2-7, with 12 bases matching TRBD1. Germline values: CDR1 SGDLS, CDR2 YYNGEE. The CDR3 is 17 residues long. J gave up 0 bases and V 4 bases, and 8 bases lay outside the gene matches. The CDR3 reads CASSSGQGAGFSYEQYF. Written as DNA, the CDR3 is TGTGCCAGCAGCTCGGGACAGGGGGCTGGCTTCTCCTACGAGCAGTACTTC.